Below, 27 T cell receptor beta chains from the same sample are listed, as sequenced in a study of T cell responses to AZD1222 COVID-19 vaccine. Here immunoSEQ multiplex PCR was the method, and the copy in TCRdb shows in-frame clones only, minus some. Here the sample spans 150,000 to 180,000 clones, approximately 90% being singletons. The input for sequencing was peripheral blood, taken on day 0 of AZD1222 vaccination. The receptors were sampled from an adult in good health.

V and J are TRBV2 and TRBJ1-5; D unclear. The germline V gene encodes CDR1 SNHLY and CDR2 FYNNEI. Trimming cost V 4 bases and J 0 bases, with 10 bases left between them. This CDR3 region has 15 residues. The CDR3 is CASSGSVNSNQPQHF. In DNA form, the CDR3 reads TGTGCCAGCAGTGGTTCGGTGAATAGCAATCAGCCCCAGCATTTT.

This chain connects TRBV6-5 to TRBJ1-1; 9 bases map to TRBD1. Germline V gives CDR1 MNHEY, CDR2 SVGAGI. CDR3 length: 14 amino acids. J was trimmed by 4 bases and V by 6 bases; bases with no gene match: 6. Here the CDR3 reads CASSQQGAGTEAFF. CDR3 DNA: TGTGCCAGCAGCCAACAGGGGGCGGGCACTGAAGCTTTCTTT.

The rearrangement links TRBV7-2 to TRBJ1-2, with D hard to call. Trimming cost V 8 bases and J 1 base, with 11 bases left between them. The CDR3 has 13 residues. Germline V lookup: CDR1 SGHTA, CDR2 FQGNSA. In nucleotides, the CDR3 is TGTGCCAGCCGTTCAACCAATAACTATGGCTACACCTTC. It encodes CASRSTNNYGYTF.

The chain recombines TRBV28 with TRBJ1-5; TRBD1 is a possible D gene (5 bases). The V and J ends lost 3 bases and 5 bases respectively, with 11 bases between them. The CDR3 runs to 14 residues. CDR1 and CDR2 (germline): MDHEN, SYDVKM. Here the CDR3 DNA reads TGTGCCAGCAGTTTGGGGGTCGGAGATCAGCCCCAGCATTTT. The encoded protein is CASSLGVGDQPQHF.

This clone was seen a single time. The V and J genes are TRBV2 and TRBJ2-7; TRBD1 aligns across 9 bases. This CDR3 spans 15 amino acids. In germline, CDR1 is SNHLY, CDR2 FYNNEI. Unmatched junction bases numbered 5, after V lost 2 bases and J lost 3 bases. CDR3 residues: CASSERTGVIYEQYF. The CDR3 nucleotides are TGTGCCAGCAGTGAAAGGACAGGGGTTATCTACGAGCAGTACTTC. The variable domain in full, completed from reference TRBV2 and TRBJ2-7, reads EPEVTQTPSHQVTQMGQEVILRCVPISNHLYFYWYRQILGQKVEFLVSFYNNEISEKSEIFDDQFSVERPDGSNFTLKIRSTKLEDSAMYFCASSERTGVIYEQYFGPGTRLTVT.

The V call is TRBV7-9, the J call TRBJ1-1, with unresolved D. V lost 1 base and J 4 bases, leaving 4 bases between the germline ends. Germline loops: CDR1 SEHNR, CDR2 FQNEAQ (reference sequence). CDR3 length: 12 amino acids. CDR3: CASSLDITEAFF. CDR3 nucleotide sequence: TGTGCCAGCAGCTTAGACATCACTGAAGCTTTCTTT.

The chain uses TRBV29-1 and TRBJ1-2; D might be TRBD1 (5 bases). This CDR3 contains 12 residues. Trimming removed 4 bases from V and 7 bases from J, with 13 bases in between. CDR1 SQVTM and CDR2 ANQGSEA come from the germline V gene. CDR3: CSVAPGRGGYTF. The DNA of the CDR3 is TGCAGCGTTGCCCCGGGGCGGGGTGGCTACACCTTC.

CDR3: CASSPYNTENTEAFF. The CDR3 DNA sequence: TGTGCCAGCAGCCCCTACAATACAGAGAACACTGAAGCTTTCTTT. The chain is built from TRBV7-8 and TRBJ1-1, with D hard to call. The V end lost 5 bases, the J end lost 1 base, and 14 bases lay between the germline ends. The germline gives CDR1 SGHVS, CDR2 FQNEAQ. This CDR3 contains 15 residues.

This clone has just one count. V usage is TRBV5-6 and J usage is TRBJ2-7; D may correspond to TRBD1 or TRBD2 (6 bases each). CDR1 is SGHDT and CDR2 is YYEEEE in the germline V gene. The CDR3 extends over 15 amino acids. V was pared by 0 bases and J by 4 bases, with 14 bases between. The CDR3 DNA follows: TGTGCCAGCAGCTTGGAGGGGGGCAGGGGATACGAGCAGTACTTC. Translated, it gives CASSLEGGRGYEQYF.

The rearrangement joins TRBV15 to TRBJ1-1; 7 bases agree with TRBD1. This CDR3 has 17 amino acids. The V segment lost 1 base and the J segment 8 bases; nucleotides outside the gene matches: 16. Germline values: CDR1 LNHNV, CDR2 YYDKDF (reference sequence). CDR3 amino acids: CATSRGDRDLLRREAFF. CDR3 nucleotides: TGTGCCACCAGCAGAGGTGACAGGGATCTATTGAGGAGAGAAGCTTTCTTT.

CDR3 DNA: TGTGCCAGCAGCGCGGGACTAGCGGGAGGGAATGAGCAGTTCTTC. Its translation: CASSAGLAGGNEQFF. J is TRBJ2-1 and V is TRBV7-2; 16 nucleotides agree with TRBD2. The CDR3 runs 15 residues. The J segment lost 7 bases and the V segment lost 5 bases, leaving 2 bases of the junction unmatched. CDR1 and CDR2 (germline): SGHTA, FQGNSA.

This clone was found a few times. The chain links TRBV6-5 to TRBJ1-6, with D uncertain. The CDR3 sequence is 16 residues long. The V and J ends lost 2 bases and 2 bases respectively, with 10 bases between them. The V gene's germline CDR1 is MNHEY and CDR2 SVGAGI. The CDR3 here is CASSYGGSTYNSPLHF. CDR3 coding DNA: TGTGCCAGCAGTTACGGCGGCAGTACCTATAATTCACCCCTCCACTTT.

This CDR3 is CASSLWTTSGNTIYF. In nucleotides, the CDR3 is TGTGCCAGCAGCCTTTGGACTACCTCTGGAAACACCATATATTTT. This chain connects TRBV14 to TRBJ1-3; no definite D call. The V gene's germline CDR1 is SGHDN and CDR2 FVKESK. The ends were cut back, 4 bases at V and 0 bases at J, with 10 bases in the middle. The CDR3 runs to 15 residues.

This clone has a single count. This rearrangement joins TRBV5-1 to TRBJ2-2; 9 bases fit TRBD1. Germline V gene sequence: CDR1 SGHRS, CDR2 YFSETQ. The CDR3 runs 15 residues. V dropped 5 bases and J dropped 6; count of bases not matched to a gene: 8. Written as DNA, the CDR3 is TGCGCCAGCAGTCGGGACAGGGCGGGTGCCGGGGAGCTGTTTTTT. It translates to CASSRDRAGAGELFF.

The chain has TRBV24-1 and TRBJ1-2; D may be TRBD1 (6 bases). V was trimmed by 7 bases and J by 4 bases, leaving 15 bases between them. The CDR3 has 14 residues. The germline V gene has CDR1 KGHDR and CDR2 SFDVKD. The CDR3 sequence is CATSSGTLVYGYTF. CDR3 sequence (DNA): TGTGCCACCAGCTCCGGGACACTTGTCTATGGCTACACCTTC.

The rearrangement uses TRBV28 and TRBJ1-1; no firm D call. Trimming removed 8 bases at V and 2 bases at J, with 12 bases between. Germline V CDR1 and CDR2: MDHEN, SYDVKM. This CDR3 has 13 residues. CDR3 sequence reads: CASHYLYNTEAFF. CDR3 nucleotides: TGTGCCAGCCACTACCTTTACAACACTGAAGCTTTCTTT.

The table lists this clone with a few counts. The sample has other DNA sequences that encode this CDR3 too. V gene TRBV7-2 combines with J gene TRBJ2-7; D is unresolved. The CDR3 covers 11 residues. Germline lookup yields CDR1 SGHTA and CDR2 FQGNSA. V was cut by 5 bases and J by 3 bases, with 5 bases left in between. CDR3 amino acids: CASSPGYEQYF. In DNA, the CDR3 is TGTGCCAGCAGCCCAGGCTACGAGCAGTACTTC.

This clone was observed once. The chain couples TRBV9 to TRBJ1-6, with 7 bases lining up with TRBD1. Germline-derived CDR1 and CDR2 are SGDLS and YYNGEE. Losses at the gene ends were 3 bases for V and 9 bases for J; bases not matched to a gene: 12. The CDR3 consists of 16 residues. The CDR3 loop is CASSGKGGTVGSPLHF. The CDR3 DNA follows: TGTGCCAGCAGCGGTAAGGGGGGGACAGTCGGTTCACCCCTCCACTTT.

The genes are TRBV27 and TRBJ1-2; D not certain. The CDR3 is 14 residues long. The germline gives CDR1 MNHEY, CDR2 SMNVEV (reference sequence). V lost 6 bases and J lost 4, with 15 bases in between. The DNA for the CDR3 is TGTGCCAGCAGCAACGGAGGGATTCCCTATGGCTACACCTTC. Translating gives CASSNGGIPYGYTF.

The chain combines TRBV7-2 with TRBJ1-5; 8 nucleotides match TRBD1. Trimming removed 5 bases from V and 5 bases from J; junction bases left unmatched: 5. Germline lookup yields CDR1 SGHTA and CDR2 FQGNSA. The CDR3 is made up of 14 amino acids. CDR3 bases: TGTGCCAGCAGCGTTGACAGGGGCGATCAGCCCCAGCATTTT. Amino acid sequence: CASSVDRGDQPQHF. The full variable domain, completed using reference TRBV7-2 and TRBJ1-5, is GAGVSQSPSNKVTEKGKDVELRCDPISGHTALYWYRQSLGQGLEFLIYFQGNSAPDKSGLPSDRFSAERTGGSVSTLTIQRTQQEDSAVYLCASSVDRGDQPQHFGDGTRLSIL.

V gene TRBV18 combines with J gene TRBJ1-4, with 9 bases lining up with TRBD1. There are 15 residues in the CDR3. CDR1 is KGHSH, CDR2 LQKENI, per germline. V lost 6 bases, J lost 10 bases, and 12 bases stayed unmatched. The CDR3 here is CASSEGTGLAIKLFF. The CDR3 DNA reads as TGTGCCAGCTCGGAGGGGACAGGGTTGGCGATAAAACTGTTTTTT.

The rearrangement joins TRBV5-8 to TRBJ1-1; 8 nucleotides line up with TRBD1. Per the germline V gene, CDR1 is SGHTS and CDR2 is YDEGEE. The CDR3 sequence is 15 residues long. Trimming took 4 bases from V and 1 from J; bases not matched to a gene: 6. The CDR3 nucleotides are TGTGCCAGCAGCCGCGGAGACAGGGGGAACACTGAAGCTTTCTTT. It specifies CASSRGDRGNTEAFF.

This chain joins TRBV9 and TRBJ2-2; D uncertain. Trimming shortened V by 7 bases and J by 4 bases, and 5 bases separated the two germline ends. This CDR3 comprises 11 residues. Germline assignment: CDR1 SGDLS and CDR2 YYNGEE. The CDR3 here is CASGRTGELFF. The CDR3 DNA follows: TGTGCCAGCGGCCGCACCGGGGAGCTGTTTTTT. The full variable domain, completed using reference TRBV9 and TRBJ2-2, is DSGVTQTPKHLITATGQRVTLRCSPRSGDLSVYWYQQSLDQGLQFLIQYYNGEERAKGNILERFSAQQFPDLHSELNLSSLELGDSALYFCASGRTGELFFGEGSRLTVL.

V is TRBV7-9 and J is TRBJ2-2; D is unclear. Per the germline V gene, CDR1 is SEHNR and CDR2 is FQNEAQ (reference sequence). Between the trimmed V and J ends, which lost 5 bases and 1 base, there was a span of 14 bases. This CDR3 region has 16 residues. The CDR3 coding sequence is TGTGCCAGCAGCGGAGAGGTCGGAGAGAACACCGGGGAGCTGTTTTTT. Translated, it gives CASSGEVGENTGELFF.

This clone was picked up one time. The chain is built from TRBV11-3 and TRBJ2-3; unclear D gene. The CDR3 extends over 13 amino acids. With 5 bases removed from V and 5 bases from J, the gap between germline ends came to 11 bases. Germline V gene data show CDR1 as SGHNT and CDR2 as YENEEA. The CDR3 loop is CASSDQIEDTQYF. The CDR3 DNA reads as TGTGCCAGCAGCGACCAAATAGAAGATACGCAGTATTTT. Together with reference TRBV11-3 and TRBJ2-3, the CDR3 gives the full variable domain: EAGVVQSPRYKIIEKKQPVAFWCNPISGHNTLYWYLQNLGQGPELLIRYENEEAVDDSQLPKDRFSAERLKGVDSTLKIQPAELGDSAVYLCASSDQIEDTQYFGPGTRLTVL.

The chain uses TRBV10-3 and TRBJ1-1; no clear D gene. The CDR3 is 14 residues long. Germline lookup yields CDR1 ENHRY and CDR2 SYGVKD. V gave up 6 bases and J gave up 1 base, with 12 bases separating them. CDR3 nucleotides: TGTGCCATCAGCGGGAATAGGAAGAACACTGAAGCTTTCTTT. Its protein is CAISGNRKNTEAFF.

The genes are TRBV27 and TRBJ2-3; no clear D gene. This CDR3 region has 14 residues. The germline gives CDR1 MNHEY, CDR2 SMNVEV (reference sequence). V shed 0 bases and J shed 1 base, with 5 bases lying between them. CDR3 amino acids: CASSLSMGTDTQYF. For the CDR3, the DNA is TGTGCCAGCAGTTTATCGATGGGCACAGATACGCAGTATTTT.